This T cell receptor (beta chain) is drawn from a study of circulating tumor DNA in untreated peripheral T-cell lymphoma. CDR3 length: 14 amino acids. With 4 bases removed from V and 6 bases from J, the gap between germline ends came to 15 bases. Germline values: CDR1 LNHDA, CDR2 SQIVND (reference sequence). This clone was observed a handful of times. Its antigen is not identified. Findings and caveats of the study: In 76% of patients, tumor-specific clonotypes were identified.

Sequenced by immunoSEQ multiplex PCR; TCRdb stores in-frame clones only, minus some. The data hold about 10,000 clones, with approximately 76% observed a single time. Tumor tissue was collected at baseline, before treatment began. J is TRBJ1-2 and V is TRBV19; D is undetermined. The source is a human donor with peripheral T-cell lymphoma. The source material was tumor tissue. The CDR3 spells CASSTRPPGDGYTF. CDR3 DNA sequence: TGTGCCAGTAGTACCCGACCCCCAGGAGATGGCTACACCTTC.